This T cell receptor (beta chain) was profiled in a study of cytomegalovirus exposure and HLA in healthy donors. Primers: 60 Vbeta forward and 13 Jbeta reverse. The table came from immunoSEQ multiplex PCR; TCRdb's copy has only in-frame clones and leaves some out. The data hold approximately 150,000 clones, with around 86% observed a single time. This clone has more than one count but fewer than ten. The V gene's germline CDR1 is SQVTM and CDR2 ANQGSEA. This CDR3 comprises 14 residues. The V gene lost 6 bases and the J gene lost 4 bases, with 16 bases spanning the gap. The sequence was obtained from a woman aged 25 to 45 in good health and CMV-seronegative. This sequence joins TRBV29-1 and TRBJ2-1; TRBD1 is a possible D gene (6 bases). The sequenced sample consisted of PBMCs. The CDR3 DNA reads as TGCAGCGTAGTGGGGCAGGGGAGATACAATGAGCAGTTCTTC. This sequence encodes CSVVGQGRYNEQFF.